Below, 29 T cell receptor beta chains from the same sample are listed, as sequenced in a study of blood T cells in healthy people across ages. The second PCR ran about 6 to 12 cycles with a sample-barcoded 5' primer and J-beta primers. In TCRdb, the 5' RACE reads were re-called with MiXCR into one record per CDR3 protein. The sample has 1.5 million to 2 million distinct CDR3 sequences; around 50% are singletons. The sequenced sample consisted of blood. These receptor sequences come from a middle-aged woman in good health.

The rearrangement uses TRBV12-3 or TRBV12-4 and TRBJ1-2; possibly TRBD1 for D (5 bases). This CDR3 region has 14 residues. Trimming pared 3 bases from V and 8 bases from J, leaving 16 bases between. The CDR3 loop is CASSFPGGGEGYTF. For the CDR3, the DNA is TGTGCCAGCAGTTTCCCCGGGGGGGGTGAGGGCTACACCTTC.

The V call is TRBV4-2, the J call TRBJ2-5; 11 nucleotides align to TRBD1. The CDR3 length is 17 residues. CDR1 is LGHNA, CDR2 YNFKEQ, per germline. The junction had 5 bases not matched to a gene; V was cut back by 1 base and J by 1 base. CDR3 sequence reads: CASSQGWGQGVQETQYF. DNA for the CDR3: TGTGCCAGCAGCCAAGGGTGGGGACAGGGGGTCCAAGAGACCCAGTACTTC.

This clonotype was seen a handful of times. V usage is TRBV13 and J usage is TRBJ2-3, with 9 positions matching TRBD1. This CDR3 region has 15 residues. The V segment lost 3 bases and the J segment 5 bases; nucleotides outside the gene matches: 6. Germline V gene sequence: CDR1 PRHDT, CDR2 FYEKMQ (reference sequence). CDR3 amino acids: CASSLAGTGRDTQYF. CDR3 DNA: TGTGCCAGCAGCTTGGCCGGGACAGGGAGAGATACGCAGTATTTT.

The chain combines TRBV20-1 with TRBJ2-7; 8 nucleotides align to TRBD1. Trimming at V came to 6 bases and at J to 5 bases, leaving 12 bases not matched to a gene. CDR1 is DFQATT and CDR2 is SNEGSKA in the germline V gene (reference sequence). The CDR3 runs 14 residues. The CDR3 bases are TGCAGTGCCCGGGGGTGGACAGGGACCCACGAGCAGTACTTC. Amino acids: CSARGWTGTHEQYF.

The chain couples TRBV28 to TRBJ2-3; unclear D gene. The CDR3 totals 12 residues. Trimming removed 5 bases at V and 8 bases at J, with 11 bases between. CDR1 is MDHEN and CDR2 is SYDVKM in the germline V gene. The CDR3 loop reads CASSIPATTQYF. DNA for the CDR3: TGTGCCAGCAGTATCCCAGCTACTACGCAGTATTTT.

This sequence joins TRBV2 and TRBJ2-1, with 7 nucleotides matching TRBD1. Germline V gene sequence: CDR1 SNHLY, CDR2 FYNNEI. With 6 bases clipped from V and 4 bases from J, the junction kept 6 bases outside the gene matches. The CDR3 covers 14 residues. The CDR3 loop reads CASRSGTEYNEQFF. CDR3 nucleotide sequence: TGTGCCAGCAGGTCCGGGACAGAGTACAATGAGCAGTTCTTC.

The gene calls are TRBV20-1 and TRBJ2-7; D not resolved. Trimming removed 3 bases at V and 0 bases at J, with 12 bases between. Germline CDR1 reads DFQATT; CDR2 reads SNEGSKA (reference sequence). This CDR3 is built from 14 residues. CDR3 DNA sequence: TGCAGTGCTAGGGCCAGTCCGATCTCCTACGAGCAGTACTTC. It is translated as CSARASPISYEQYF.

CDR3 nucleotides: TGTGCCAGCTCAATCTCAGCGGGGGGAGCCTACAATGAGCAGTTCTTC. Its protein is CASSISAGGAYNEQFF. The rearrangement uses TRBV18 and TRBJ2-1, with 9 nucleotides matching TRBD2. Trimming at V came to 5 bases and at J to 2 bases, leaving 7 bases not matched to a gene. The CDR3 has 16 residues. The germline V gene has CDR1 KGHSH and CDR2 LQKENI.

The chain carries TRBV10-1 and TRBJ2-7, with 7 bases that match TRBD2. This CDR3 is 15 amino acids long. Germline V gene data show CDR1 as WNHNN and CDR2 as SYGVQD (reference sequence). Germline trimming cut 3 bases from V and 3 bases from J; bases unmatched to any gene: 8. CDR3 DNA sequence: TGCGCCAGCAGTGAAGAAGCTAGCGGCGACTACGAGCAGTACTTC. Translating it yields CASSEEASGDYEQYF.

This clonotype was seen a handful of times. The genes are TRBV7-9 and TRBJ2-5, with TRBD1 identical over 7 bases. The CDR3 spans 15 residues. The germline V gene has CDR1 SEHNR and CDR2 FQNEAQ (reference sequence). Trimming cost V 5 bases and J 5 bases; bases outside gene matches: 11. CDR3 protein: CASSIRQGAFETQYF. Here the CDR3 DNA reads TGTGCCAGCAGCATAAGACAGGGTGCGTTTGAGACCCAGTACTTC. Full variable domain (missing parts from reference TRBV7-9 and TRBJ2-5): DTGVSQNPRHKITKRGQNVTFRCDPISEHNRLYWYRQTLGQGPEFLTYFQNEAQLEKSRLLSDRFSAERPKGSFSTLEIQRTEQGDSAMYLCASSIRQGAFETQYFGPGTRLLVL.

The chain couples TRBV7-2 to TRBJ2-1; 10 positions agree with TRBD2. With V trimmed by 5 bases and J by 0 bases, 13 bases remained unmatched. Germline-derived CDR1 and CDR2 are SGHTA and FQGNSA. The CDR3 loop spans 19 amino acids. The CDR3 loop is CASSRGPLAGASSYNEQFF. The DNA for the CDR3 is TGTGCCAGCAGCCGCGGTCCCCTAGCGGGGGCTTCCTCCTACAATGAGCAGTTCTTC.

The chain is built from TRBV6-1 and TRBJ2-1, with D uncertain. CDR1 and CDR2 from the germline V gene are MNHNS and SASEGT. Deletions cut 2 bases from V and 3 bases from J, with 8 bases between. This CDR3 is 14 amino acids long. The DNA for the CDR3 is TGTGCCAGCAGTGAACAGGACCTCTACAATGAGCAGTTCTTC. Its translation: CASSEQDLYNEQFF.

The chain links TRBV7-9 to TRBJ2-7, with TRBD1 matching over 11 bases. The junction had 5 bases not matched to a gene; V was cut back by 3 bases and J by 7 bases. Germline assignment: CDR1 SEHNR and CDR2 FQNEAQ (reference sequence). This CDR3 comprises 14 residues. The CDR3 DNA reads TGTGCCAGCAGCTTTACCGGGACAGGGGGTGAGCAGTACTTC. Protein sequence: CASSFTGTGGEQYF.

The chain employs TRBV6-5 and TRBJ2-3; TRBD1 matches at 10 bases. V gave up 0 bases and J gave up 4 bases; unmatched junction bases: 13. CDR1 and CDR2 from the germline V gene are MNHEY and SVGAGI. This CDR3 is built from 19 residues. CDR3 in DNA: TGTGCCAGCAGTTACTCCCTCCGGGACAGGGGCCGTTTCGCAGATACGCAGTATTTT. This codes for CASSYSLRDRGRFADTQYF.

This clonotype was detected once. The chain couples TRBV24-1 to TRBJ1-2; tentative D call: TRBD1 (6 bases). Trimming cost V 1 base and J 5 bases, with 10 bases left between them. The germline CDR1 and CDR2 sequences are KGHDR and SFDVKD. The CDR3 has 14 amino acids. CDR3: CATSDFGTKYGYTF. In nucleotides, the CDR3 is TGTGCCACCAGTGATTTCGGGACAAAGTATGGCTACACCTTC.

There are a few counts of this clonotype. The V and J genes are TRBV4-1 and TRBJ2-7, with D possibly matching TRBD1 (8 bases). CDR1 MGHRA and CDR2 YSYEKL come from the germline V gene. Trimming left V 2 bases short and J 3 bases short, with 14 bases between. CDR3 size: 15 residues. The DNA of the CDR3 is TGCGCCAGCAGCCAAAGCGGGACAGGCATCTACGAGCAGTACTTC. Its translation is CASSQSGTGIYEQYF.

This chain links TRBV20-1 with TRBJ2-1; 11 positions agree with TRBD1. Germline values: CDR1 DFQATT, CDR2 SNEGSKA (reference sequence). This CDR3 is 15 amino acids long. Unmatched junction bases numbered 7, after V lost 3 bases and J lost 6 bases. The CDR3 DNA sequence: TGCAGTGCTAGCGCCGGCGGGACAGGGGGCAATGAGCAGTTCTTC. Residues: CSASAGGTGGNEQFF.

This chain joins TRBV6-2 or TRBV6-3 and TRBJ2-4; 10 bases map to TRBD1. The CDR3 contains 15 residues. V lost 2 bases, J lost 5 bases, and 3 bases stayed unmatched. CDR1 and CDR2 from the germline V gene are MNHEY and SVGEGT. The CDR3 here is CASSYDRGLENIQYF. CDR3 coding DNA: TGTGCCAGCAGTTACGACAGGGGGCTGGAAAACATTCAGTACTTC.

The gene calls are TRBV2 and TRBJ2-5; D possibly corresponds to TRBD2 (6 bases). Germline V gene data show CDR1 as SNHLY and CDR2 as FYNNEI. The CDR3 spans 14 residues. Trimming stripped 6 bases from V and 5 bases from J, with 16 bases between. The CDR3 region has the DNA TGTGCCAGCAGAGCTACCGGGGGTCCGGAGACCCAGTACTTC. Its translation is CASRATGGPETQYF.

CDR3 sequence (DNA): TGCGCCAGCAGTGATACTACCAGGGGGATCGGTCAGCCCCAGCATTTT. Protein product: CASSDTTRGIGQPQHF. The chain joins TRBV10-2 to TRBJ1-5, with 7 positions matching TRBD1. Germline CDR1 and CDR2: WSHSY and SAAADI. Trimming at V came to 3 bases and at J to 6 bases, leaving 11 bases not matched to a gene. The CDR3 is 16 residues long.

The chain combines TRBV6-2 or TRBV6-3 with TRBJ2-7; TRBD2 might be the D (6 bases). Trimming removed 5 bases at V and 0 bases at J, with 17 bases between. This CDR3 contains 16 residues. Germline assignment: CDR1 MNHEY and CDR2 SVGEGT. The CDR3, as DNA: TGTGCCAGCAGTAGGTCCGGGACTTCGAGCTCCTACGAGCAGTACTTC. Its protein is CASSRSGTSSSYEQYF.

The chain uses TRBV29-1 and TRBJ2-4; D is ambiguous. V was shortened by 5 bases and J by 0 bases, with 11 bases between the two germline ends. The CDR3 sequence is 14 residues long. Germline CDR1 and CDR2: SQVTM and ANQGSEA. The CDR3: CSVYSVLAKNIQYF. The CDR3 DNA follows: TGCAGCGTTTATTCGGTGTTAGCCAAAAACATTCAGTACTTC.

This clonotype has just one count. This rearrangement joins TRBV6-5 to TRBJ1-2; D perhaps matches TRBD1 (5 bases). Per germline, CDR1 MNHEY and CDR2 SVGAGI. The CDR3 totals 14 residues. Trimming left V 4 bases short and J 8 bases short, with 17 bases between. For the CDR3, the DNA is TGTGCCAGCAGTTCTCCCTCGGGGGGGGACGGCTACACCTTC. This codes for CASSSPSGGDGYTF.

CDR3: CASSPLGRHTDSIYEQYF. CDR3 nucleotides: TGTGCCAGCAGTCCCCTTGGGCGACACACGGACAGCATATACGAGCAGTACTTC. This chain links TRBV12-3 or TRBV12-4 with TRBJ2-7; tentatively, D is TRBD1 (6 bases). The CDR3 spans 18 residues. V gave up 5 bases and J gave up 4 bases, with 27 bases separating them.

The chain uses TRBV5-6 and TRBJ1-2; D gene ambiguous. Germline V gene lookup returns CDR1 SGHDT and CDR2 YYEEEE. V lost 3 bases to trimming and J lost 6 bases, with 21 bases between them. This CDR3 has 16 residues. CDR3 loop: CASSYRAKLASDGYTF. As DNA, the CDR3 is TGTGCCAGCAGCTACCGGGCCAAACTAGCCTCGGATGGCTACACCTTC.

J is TRBJ2-6 and V is TRBV10-1; D is possibly TRBD1 or TRBD2 (6 bases each). This CDR3 contains 17 residues. V was pared by 6 bases and J by 0 bases, with 15 bases between. CDR1 is WNHNN and CDR2 is SYGVQD in the germline V gene (reference sequence). This CDR3 is CASSPRGLSSGANVLTF. CDR3 DNA: TGCGCCAGCAGCCCTCGGGGGCTCAGCTCTGGGGCCAACGTCCTGACTTTC.

In this sample, this clonotype turned up many times. This sequence joins TRBV6-5 and TRBJ2-5; no clear D. The CDR3 totals 12 residues. Germline CDR1 and CDR2: MNHEY and SVGAGI. The ends were cut back, 0 bases at V and 4 bases at J, with 3 bases in the middle. This CDR3 reads CASSYSAETQYF. CDR3 DNA: TGTGCCAGCAGTTACTCAGCAGAGACCCAGTACTTC.

The chain couples TRBV9 to TRBJ2-5; the match to TRBD2 covers 9 bases. The CDR3 runs 17 residues. The germline V gene encodes CDR1 SGDLS and CDR2 YYNGEE. V dropped 0 bases and J dropped 1; count of bases not matched to a gene: 7. As DNA, the CDR3 is TGTGCCAGCAGCGTAGGGGGCAGCGGGGGGTCCCAAGAGACCCAGTACTTC. Translating it yields CASSVGGSGGSQETQYF.

This clonotype turned up a few times. This chain connects TRBV15 to TRBJ2-4; 11 bases are shared with TRBD1. The end of the DNA fits TRBJ2-7 better, so the J call may be wrong. The CDR3 sequence is 16 residues long. Germline loops: CDR1 LNHNV, CDR2 YYDKDF (reference sequence). The CDR3 nucleotides read TGTGCCACCAGCAGAGGGGCCGGGACAGGGGGCTACGAGCAGTACTTC. Amino acids: CATSRGAGTGGYEQYF.